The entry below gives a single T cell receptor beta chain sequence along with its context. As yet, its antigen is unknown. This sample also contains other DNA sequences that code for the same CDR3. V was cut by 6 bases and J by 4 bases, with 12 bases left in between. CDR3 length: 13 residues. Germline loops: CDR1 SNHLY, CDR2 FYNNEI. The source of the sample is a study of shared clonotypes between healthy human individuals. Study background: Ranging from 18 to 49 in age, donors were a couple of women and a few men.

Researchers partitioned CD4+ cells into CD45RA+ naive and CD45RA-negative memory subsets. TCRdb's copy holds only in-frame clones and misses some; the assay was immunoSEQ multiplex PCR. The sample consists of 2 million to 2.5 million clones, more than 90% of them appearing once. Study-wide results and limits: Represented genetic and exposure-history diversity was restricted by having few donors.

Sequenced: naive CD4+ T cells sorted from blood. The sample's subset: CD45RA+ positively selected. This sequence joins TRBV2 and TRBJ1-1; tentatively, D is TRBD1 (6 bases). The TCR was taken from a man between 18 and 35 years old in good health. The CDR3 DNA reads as TGTGCCAGCAGCGAACAGGGCGGCACTGAAGCTTTCTTT. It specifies CASSEQGGTEAFF.